The subject of this entry is one T cell receptor beta chain. The data stem from a study of blood T cell repertoires in COVID-19. Whole-study context: Sites across the United States, Italy and Spain contributed samples from acute and convalescent COVID-19.

Germline CDR1 is SGHVS and CDR2 is FQNEAQ. The CDR3 has 15 residues. V lost 2 bases and J lost 4, with 11 bases in between. Libraries were prepared by immunoSEQ multiplex PCR; TCRdb keeps only in-frame clonotypes and omits some of them. The sample includes about 260,000 clones, 91% of them seen just once. The specimen sequenced was peripheral blood. The rearrangement uses TRBV7-8 and TRBJ1-4; possibly TRBD1 for D (5 bases). The clonotype comes from a person aged 18-35 years with COVID-19, enrolled during active disease. CDR3 sequence reads: CASSLSGGVNEKLFF. CDR3 nucleotides: TGTGCCAGCAGCTTATCCGGGGGAGTTAATGAAAAACTGTTTTTT.